This T cell receptor beta chain was documented in a study of T cell responses to AZD1222 COVID-19 vaccine. Whole-study results and caveats: Spike-wide vaccine-associated CD4 TCRs dominated at 160-218 and 743-854.

Here immunoSEQ multiplex PCR was the method, and the copy in TCRdb shows in-frame clones only, minus some. Of some 120,000 clones in the sample, 88% were seen once. Second doses at about 4 or about 12 weeks were pooled. The germline gives CDR1 MRHNA, CDR2 SNTAGT. Trimming left V 3 bases short and J 5 bases short, with 8 bases between. The CDR3 sequence is 13 residues long. With regard to this clone: The antigen is not known.

The rearrangement uses TRBV6-4 and TRBJ1-5, with D hard to call. The receptor's source is an adult who received the AZD1222 COVID-19 vaccine. The sample here was peripheral blood, taken 28 days after the second AZD1222 dose. Here the CDR3 reads CASSEALYQPQHF. CDR3 sequence (DNA): TGTGCCAGCAGTGAGGCGCTTTATCAGCCCCAGCATTTT.